The 6 T cell receptor beta chains listed next were all sequenced from one sample in a study of shared clonotypes between healthy human individuals. The protocol was immunoSEQ multiplex PCR, while the TCRdb copy is restricted to in-frame clones and leaves out a portion. The table has 2 million to 2.5 million clones, 90% to 95% seen once. Material: naive CD4+ T cells from PBMCs. The subset denotes: CD45RA+ positively selected. All receptors derive from a man aged 18 to 35 in good health. Some clones in this sample may be carry-over from other donors' samples.

This chain links TRBV2 with TRBJ2-7; D gene uncertain. The V end lost 7 bases, the J end lost 6 bases, and 19 bases lay between the germline ends. CDR1 SNHLY and CDR2 FYNNEI come from the germline V gene. This CDR3 has 14 amino acids. The CDR3 sequence: CASTTESQVAEQYF. The DNA for the CDR3 is TGTGCCAGCACCACCGAGTCGCAGGTGGCCGAGCAGTACTTC. The full variable domain, completed using reference TRBV2 and TRBJ2-7, is EPEVTQTPSHQVTQMGQEVILRCVPISNHLYFYWYRQILGQKVEFLVSFYNNEISEKSEIFDDQFSVERPDGSNFTLKIRSTKLEDSAMYFCASTTESQVAEQYFGPGTRLTVT.

The CDR3 here is CASSPGLAVQFF. The CDR3 nucleotides are TGTGCCAGCAGCCCGGGACTAGCTGTGCAGTTCTTC. V and J are TRBV7-6 and TRBJ2-1; TRBD2 matches 9 bases. There are 12 residues in the CDR3. V was pared by 5 bases and J by 12 bases, with 5 bases of the junction left unmatched. The germline CDR1 and CDR2 sequences are SGHVS and FNYEAQ.

The chain links TRBV5-4 to TRBJ2-7; 10 bases are shared with TRBD2. The V and J ends lost 4 bases and 3 bases, in that order; junction bases with no gene match: 13. This CDR3 is 17 amino acids long. Germline V CDR1 and CDR2: SGHNT, YYREEE (reference sequence). The CDR3 is CASSLGLAVSGDYEQYF. As DNA, the CDR3 is TGTGCCAGCAGCCTCGGACTAGCGGTCTCGGGGGACTACGAGCAGTACTTC.

V is TRBV6-4 and J is TRBJ2-3, with D perhaps TRBD1 or TRBD2 (5 bases each). V was cut by 6 bases and J by 0 bases, with 13 bases left in between. This CDR3 is 15 amino acids long. Germline CDR1 is MRHNA and CDR2 is SNTAGT. DNA for the CDR3: TGTGCCAGCAGGCCGACTTGGGGGAGCACAGATACGCAGTATTTT. As protein: CASRPTWGSTDTQYF.

CDR3 DNA: TGTGCCAGCAGCTCCTCGGGACAGGCAGATACGCAGTATTTT. It is translated as CASSSSGQADTQYF. This chain uses TRBV7-3 with TRBJ2-3; 8 bases align to TRBD1. The V segment lost 4 bases and the J segment 4 bases; nucleotides outside the gene matches: 4. The CDR3 runs to 14 residues. Germline lookup yields CDR1 SGHTA and CDR2 FQGTGA. The entire variable domain, with the rest obtained from reference TRBV7-3 and TRBJ2-3, is as follows: GAGVSQTPSNKVTEKGKYVELRCDPISGHTALYWYRQSLGQGPEFLIYFQGTGAADDSGLPNDRFFAVRPEGSVSTLKIQRTERGDSAVYLCASSSSGQADTQYFGPGTRLTVL.

The chain employs TRBV28 and TRBJ2-7; 10 bases map to TRBD2. Germline CDR1 reads MDHEN; CDR2 reads SYDVKM. This CDR3 region has 16 residues. V was clipped by 5 bases and J by 2 bases; unmatched bases: 9. The DNA of the CDR3 is TGTGCCAGCAGTCCTATAACAGCGGGAGGGCCCTACGAGCAGTACTTC. It translates to CASSPITAGGPYEQYF. Full variable domain (remainder filled in from reference TRBV28 and TRBJ2-7): DVKVTQSSRYLVKRTGEKVFLECVQDMDHENMFWYRQDPGLGLRLIYFSYDVKMKEKGDIPEGYSVSREKKERFSLILESASTNQTSMYLCASSPITAGGPYEQYFGPGTRLTVT.